These T cell receptor beta chains were read from a single sample in a study of CD8 T cells in Susac syndrome. TCRdb re-called the immunoSEQ multiplex PCR reads with MiXCR, one entry per CDR3 protein. The sample has tens of thousands of distinct CDR3 sequences, 90% to 95% seen once; the top ten hold roughly 0.58%. The sample was CD8+ T cells from PBMCs. Receptors originate from a human donor in good health. Each CDR3 is given with its conserved first and last residue. A D gene is named only where the DNA matches it firmly. Only part of the rows carry a size: once, few, many, or a class if the clone is expanded.

j_call: TRBJ1-3
v_call: TRBV5-6
clone_size: -
d_call: -
cdr3_aa: CASSWTGSSGNTIYF
cdr3_nt: TGTGCCAGCAGCTGGACGGGCAGCTCTGGAAACACCATATATTTT

j_call: TRBJ2-4
v_call: TRBV20-1
clone_size: -
d_call: TRBD1
cdr3_aa: CSAPGQGGDIQYF
cdr3_nt: TGCAGTGCTCCTGGACAGGGCGGGGACATTCAGTACTTC

j_call: TRBJ1-2
v_call: TRBV28
clone_size: -
d_call: -
cdr3_aa: CASVDLSYYGYTF
cdr3_nt: TGTGCCAGCGTTGACCTGTCTTACTATGGCTACACCTTC

j_call: TRBJ1-1
v_call: TRBV28
clone_size: -
d_call: -
cdr3_aa: CASSFLRGAMNTEAFF
cdr3_nt: TGTGCCAGCAGTTTTCTGCGGGGGGCGATGAACACTGAAGCTTTCTTT

j_call: TRBJ2-7
v_call: TRBV12-3/TRBV12-4
clone_size: -
d_call: -
cdr3_aa: CASSSGPRIYEQYF
cdr3_nt: TGTGCCAGCAGTTCTGGTCCTAGGATATACGAGCAGTACTTC

j_call: TRBJ2-3
v_call: TRBV18
clone_size: -
d_call: -
cdr3_aa: CASSPLQGRGTDTQYF
cdr3_nt: TGTGCCAGCTCACCCCTACAGGGCCGGGGCACAGATACGCAGTATTTT

j_call: TRBJ1-1
v_call: TRBV7-2
clone_size: -
d_call: TRBD1
cdr3_aa: CASSPETGLNTEAFF
cdr3_nt: TGTGCCAGCAGCCCAGAGACAGGGTTGAACACTGAAGCTTTCTTT

j_call: TRBJ2-1
v_call: TRBV24-1
clone_size: -
d_call: TRBD2
cdr3_aa: CATSLSGNNEQFF
cdr3_nt: TGTGCCACCAGTCTTAGCGGGAACAATGAGCAGTTCTTC

j_call: TRBJ2-7
v_call: TRBV5-5
clone_size: few
d_call: -
cdr3_aa: CASSLAPYEQYF
cdr3_nt: TGTGCCAGCAGCTTGGCGCCCTACGAGCAGTACTTC

j_call: TRBJ2-5
v_call: TRBV25-1
clone_size: -
d_call: -
cdr3_aa: CASRGYGGTQYF
cdr3_nt: TGTGCCAGCAGAGGATACGGGGGGACCCAGTACTTC

j_call: TRBJ2-7
v_call: TRBV27
clone_size: -
d_call: -
cdr3_aa: CASSPSPEGINEQYF
cdr3_nt: TGTGCCAGCAGTCCCTCCCCGGAGGGGATCAACGAGCAGTACTTC

j_call: TRBJ2-2
v_call: TRBV29-1
clone_size: -
d_call: -
cdr3_aa: CSVEDPWGRGELFF
cdr3_nt: TGCAGCGTTGAAGATCCCTGGGGTCGCGGGGAGCTGTTTTTT

j_call: TRBJ1-3
v_call: TRBV29-1
clone_size: -
d_call: -
cdr3_aa: CSVPAVSGNTIYF
cdr3_nt: TGCAGCGTTCCAGCGGTCTCTGGAAACACCATATATTTT

j_call: TRBJ2-3
v_call: TRBV5-1
clone_size: -
d_call: -
cdr3_aa: CASSLLQGGATDTQYF
cdr3_nt: TGCGCCAGCAGCTTATTACAGGGTGGTGCCACAGATACGCAGTATTTT

j_call: TRBJ2-7
v_call: TRBV7-6
clone_size: -
d_call: -
cdr3_aa: CASSREPDYEQYF
cdr3_nt: TGTGCCAGCAGCAGAGAGCCAGACTACGAGCAGTACTTC

j_call: TRBJ2-1
v_call: TRBV15
clone_size: -
d_call: TRBD2
cdr3_aa: CATSRAYGRADEQFF
cdr3_nt: TGTGCCACCAGCAGAGCTTACGGGAGGGCCGATGAGCAGTTCTTC

j_call: TRBJ2-5
v_call: TRBV2
clone_size: -
d_call: TRBD2
cdr3_aa: CASMGLAAQETQYF
cdr3_nt: TGTGCCAGCATGGGACTAGCGGCCCAAGAGACCCAGTACTTC

j_call: TRBJ2-3
v_call: TRBV28
clone_size: -
d_call: -
cdr3_aa: CATVGPLAWGVDTQYF
cdr3_nt: TGTGCCACAGTAGGGCCACTAGCCTGGGGTGTGGATACGCAGTATTTT

j_call: TRBJ1-4
v_call: TRBV11-2
clone_size: -
d_call: TRBD1
cdr3_aa: CASQGGQGTNEKLFF
cdr3_nt: TGTGCCAGCCAAGGGGGACAGGGCACTAATGAAAAACTGTTTTTT

j_call: TRBJ2-7
v_call: TRBV15
clone_size: once
d_call: -
cdr3_aa: CATSRVLDYEQYF
cdr3_nt: TGTGCCACCAGCAGAGTACTTGACTACGAGCAGTACTTC

j_call: TRBJ1-5
v_call: TRBV29-1
clone_size: once
d_call: -
cdr3_aa: CSVVGEGGQPQHF
cdr3_nt: TGCAGCGTTGTGGGGGAAGGCGGTCAGCCCCAGCATTTT

j_call: TRBJ2-1
v_call: TRBV6-5
clone_size: -
d_call: TRBD1
cdr3_aa: CASSGDRDNEQFF
cdr3_nt: TGTGCCAGCAGTGGGGACAGGGACAATGAGCAGTTCTTC

j_call: TRBJ1-4
v_call: TRBV12-3/TRBV12-4
clone_size: -
d_call: -
cdr3_aa: CASTRWDEKLFF
cdr3_nt: TGTGCCAGCACTAGGTGGGATGAAAAACTGTTTTTT

j_call: TRBJ1-2
v_call: TRBV2
clone_size: -
d_call: -
cdr3_aa: CASRGAFYGYTF
cdr3_nt: TGTGCCAGCAGAGGGGCTTTCTATGGCTACACCTTC

j_call: TRBJ2-7
v_call: TRBV6-1
clone_size: -
d_call: TRBD2
cdr3_aa: CASSVAGGTYEQYF
cdr3_nt: TGTGCCAGCAGCGTAGCGGGAGGGACCTACGAGCAGTACTTC

j_call: TRBJ2-1
v_call: TRBV10-3
clone_size: -
d_call: TRBD2
cdr3_aa: CAISPTSDYNEQFF
cdr3_nt: TGTGCCATCAGTCCGACTAGCGACTACAATGAGCAGTTCTTC

j_call: TRBJ2-7
v_call: TRBV27
clone_size: -
d_call: TRBD2
cdr3_aa: CASSWGGGGYEQYF
cdr3_nt: TGTGCCAGCTCCTGGGGGGGAGGAGGGTACGAGCAGTACTTC

j_call: TRBJ1-5
v_call: TRBV5-6
clone_size: -
d_call: -
cdr3_aa: CASSLEGLNQPQHF
cdr3_nt: TGTGCCAGCAGCTTGGAAGGGCTCAATCAGCCCCAGCATTTT

j_call: TRBJ1-5
v_call: TRBV15
clone_size: -
d_call: -
cdr3_aa: CATSRDREGNNQPQHF
cdr3_nt: TGTGCCACCAGCAGAGATCGGGAGGGAAACAATCAGCCCCAGCATTTT

j_call: TRBJ2-2
v_call: TRBV12-3/TRBV12-4
clone_size: -
d_call: -
cdr3_aa: CAIGHRSGMAAGELFF
cdr3_nt: TGTGCCATCGGCCACCGTAGCGGTATGGCAGCCGGGGAGCTGTTTTTT

j_call: TRBJ2-7
v_call: TRBV5-1
clone_size: once
d_call: -
cdr3_aa: CASSLSSAPSYEQYF
cdr3_nt: TGCGCCAGCAGCCTATCTAGCGCCCCTTCCTACGAGCAGTACTTC

j_call: TRBJ1-1
v_call: TRBV7-2
clone_size: -
d_call: -
cdr3_aa: CASSLWPRMDTEAFF
cdr3_nt: TGTGCCAGCAGCTTGTGGCCCCGTATGGACACTGAAGCTTTCTTT

j_call: TRBJ2-1
v_call: TRBV20-1
clone_size: -
d_call: -
cdr3_aa: CSARDTGYRNEQFF
cdr3_nt: TGCAGTGCTAGAGATACCGGGTATCGCAATGAGCAGTTCTTC

j_call: TRBJ2-1
v_call: TRBV27
clone_size: -
d_call: TRBD2
cdr3_aa: CASSLGSGPYNEQFF
cdr3_nt: TGTGCCAGCAGTTTAGGTAGCGGGCCCTACAATGAGCAGTTCTTC

j_call: TRBJ2-7
v_call: TRBV27
clone_size: -
d_call: TRBD2
cdr3_aa: CASSLLLAGESGYEQYF
cdr3_nt: TGTGCCAGCAGTTTATTGCTAGCGGGAGAAAGCGGGTACGAGCAGTACTTC

j_call: TRBJ2-5
v_call: TRBV13
clone_size: -
d_call: TRBD1
cdr3_aa: CASSSPDRVETQYF
cdr3_nt: TGTGCCAGCAGCTCCCCAGACAGGGTTGAGACCCAGTACTTC

j_call: TRBJ2-7
v_call: TRBV28
clone_size: once
d_call: TRBD1
cdr3_aa: CASKIRDSSYEQYF
cdr3_nt: TGTGCCAGCAAAATCCGGGACAGTTCCTACGAGCAGTACTTC

j_call: TRBJ2-1
v_call: TRBV4-1
clone_size: -
d_call: TRBD1
cdr3_aa: CASSLGQGAYEQFF
cdr3_nt: TGCGCCAGCAGCCTAGGACAGGGGGCTTATGAGCAGTTCTTC

j_call: TRBJ2-1
v_call: TRBV3-1
clone_size: -
d_call: -
cdr3_aa: CASSQGRGQFF
cdr3_nt: TGTGCCAGCAGCCAGGGCAGGGGGCAGTTCTTC

j_call: TRBJ2-7
v_call: TRBV5-8
clone_size: few
d_call: TRBD1
cdr3_aa: CASSFWAGQAYEQYF
cdr3_nt: TGTGCCAGCAGCTTTTGGGCGGGACAGGCCTACGAGCAGTACTTC

j_call: TRBJ1-2
v_call: TRBV7-9
clone_size: -
d_call: -
cdr3_aa: CASSFPTTDYGYTF
cdr3_nt: TGTGCCAGCAGCTTTCCAACCACCGATTATGGCTACACCTTC

j_call: TRBJ2-7
v_call: TRBV2
clone_size: -
d_call: -
cdr3_aa: CALKGGLAYEQYF
cdr3_nt: TGTGCGTTAAAGGGGGGTCTAGCCTACGAGCAGTACTTC